The T cell receptor beta chain under discussion was sequenced for a study of T cells expressing NK-cell markers. About the study: Sequencing of TCR beta repertoires drew on sorted CD3+CD56+NKG2C+, CD3+CD56+NKG2C- and CD3+CD56-NKG2C+ T cells. The eight sequenced donors comprised seven who were HCMV-seropositive and one who was seronegative.

As regards this clonotype: Its target is not known.

Scientists made TCR beta cDNA using 5'RACE template switching with UMIs. TCRdb re-analyzed the 5' RACE reads; it lists each CDR3 protein once, without DNA. This sample contains 500,000 to 700,000 distinct CDR3 sequences. The study's findings and limits: Dominant NKG2C+ clonotype frequencies of roughly 1.0-8% of CD8+ T cells were measured in more than 5 donors.

Source material: blood T cells: a sorted CD56 or NKG2C T cell subset, CD4+ or CD8+ T cells, or bulk PBMC T cells (not recorded which). This TCR came from a man between 18 and 29 years old in good health.

CDR3 loop: CASSARGGGKETQYF. The gene calls are TRBV25-1 and TRBJ2-5; without DNA, the TCRdb call of TRBD1 cannot be checked. This CDR3 is built from 15 residues. CDR1 and CDR2 (germline): MGHDK, SYGVNS. The variable domain in full, completed from reference TRBV25-1 and TRBJ2-5, reads EADIYQTPRYLVIGTGKKITLECSQTMGHDKMYWYQQDPGMELHLIHYSYGVNSTEKGDLSSESTVSRIRTEHFPLTLESARPSHTSQYLCASSARGGGKETQYFGPGTRLLVL.